These 20 T cell receptor beta chains were all obtained from the same sample, sequenced in a study of blood T cell repertoires in COVID-19. Method: immunoSEQ multiplex PCR; TCRdb's copy keeps in-frame clones and lacks some. The sample shows 85,000 to 110,000 clones, 89% of them seen only once. The sample taken for sequencing was peripheral blood. The receptors were sampled from an older woman with acute or convalescent COVID-19.

The chain combines TRBV6-6 with TRBJ1-1; 9 bases agree with TRBD1. Germline V gene sequence: CDR1 MNHNY, CDR2 SVGAGI (reference sequence). This CDR3 is built from 14 residues. V dropped 4 bases and J dropped 5; count of bases not matched to a gene: 5. For the CDR3, the DNA is TGTGCCAGCAGTTCGGGACAGGGAGGGACTGAAGCTTTCTTT. Translating it yields CASSSGQGGTEAFF.

The chain couples TRBV28 to TRBJ1-2, with D unclear. In germline, CDR1 is MDHEN, CDR2 SYDVKM. The length of the CDR3 is 13 residues. Trimming took 3 bases from V and 8 from J, leaving 13 bases between them. The CDR3 DNA is TGTGCCAGCAGTTTGGTGAGATCGAGGGGCTACACCTTC. It translates to CASSLVRSRGYTF.

The chain joins TRBV2 to TRBJ1-6; TRBD1 is a possible D gene (6 bases). This CDR3 contains 15 residues. Trimming left V 10 bases short and J 5 bases short, with 18 bases between. The germline gives CDR1 SNHLY, CDR2 FYNNEI. The CDR3 DNA follows: TGTGCCATCCCGGGGGGGGCAGACCATAATTCACCCCTCCACTTT. Translating gives CAIPGGADHNSPLHF.

V and J are TRBV28 and TRBJ2-3; the match to TRBD2 covers 8 bases. The CDR3 contains 18 residues. The junction had 13 bases not matched to a gene; V was cut back by 1 base and J by 4 bases. Per the germline V gene, CDR1 is MDHEN and CDR2 is SYDVKM. The CDR3 DNA reads as TGTGCCAGCAGTTTATCCCCGGGACTAGGGTCTAGCTCAGATACGCAGTATTTT. It yields the protein CASSLSPGLGSSSDTQYF.

This clone occurred once. CDR3 protein: CASSLSGAARDIQYF. DNA of the CDR3: TGTGCCAGCAGTTTATCGGGAGCGGCGAGGGACATTCAGTACTTC. The chain combines TRBV28 with TRBJ2-4, with D possibly matching TRBD2 (6 bases). The CDR3 contains 15 residues. V lost 1 base, J lost 8 bases, and 15 bases lay in between. Germline V gene sequence: CDR1 MDHEN, CDR2 SYDVKM.

The chain carries TRBV7-3 and TRBJ1-2, with 9 nucleotides matching TRBD1. The trim removed 5 bases at V and 5 bases at J, leaving 3 bases unmatched. Germline CDR1 reads SGHTA; CDR2 reads FQGTGA. The CDR3 spans 13 residues. The DNA of the CDR3 is TGTGCCAGCAGCATAGACAGGGGGTATGGCTACACCTTC. Amino acid sequence: CASSIDRGYGYTF.

This sequence joins TRBV6-1 and TRBJ1-2, with no clear D. The germline V gene encodes CDR1 MNHNS and CDR2 SASEGT. This CDR3 is built from 13 residues. V shed 7 bases and J shed 0 bases, with 9 bases lying between them. For the CDR3, the DNA is TGTGCCAGCAATACAGCCCCTAACTATGGCTACACCTTC. It codes for CASNTAPNYGYTF.

V and J are TRBV5-1 and TRBJ2-5, with D perhaps matching TRBD1 (6 bases). The germline V and J ends were trimmed by 0 bases and 4 bases, with 16 bases remaining between them. The CDR3 has 16 amino acids. Germline loops: CDR1 SGHRS, CDR2 YFSETQ. Written as DNA, the CDR3 is TGCGCCAGCAGCTTGGGGGGGAGCAGGGGTCGAGAGACCCAGTACTTC. This sequence encodes CASSLGGSRGRETQYF.

This clone was seen more than once but under ten times. V and J are TRBV21-1 and TRBJ2-7; the table assigns TRBD2, which was not confirmed against the DNA. TRBV21-1 constitutes a pseudogene. The CDR3 totals 15 residues. The CDR3 DNA is TGTGCCAGCAGCAAAGGGAACAGCGGGAGCTACGAGCAGTACTTC. It specifies CASSKGNSGSYEQYF.

In DNA, the CDR3 is TGTGCCAGCAGTTTGGGACACCCTAATCAGCCCCAGCATTTT. Amino acids: CASSLGHPNQPQHF. V gene TRBV28 combines with J gene TRBJ1-5; weak D call: TRBD1 (6 bases). The germline V gene has CDR1 MDHEN and CDR2 SYDVKM. Trimming stripped 3 bases from V and 4 bases from J, with 10 bases between. CDR3 length: 14 residues. Variable domain in full (rest from reference TRBV28 and TRBJ1-5): DVKVTQSSRYLVKRTGEKVFLECVQDMDHENMFWYRQDPGLGLRLIYFSYDVKMKEKGDIPEGYSVSREKKERFSLILESASTNQTSMYLCASSLGHPNQPQHFGDGTRLSIL.

CDR3 region: CATSDLAGGPIDEQFF. Here the CDR3 DNA reads TGTGCCACCAGTGATTTAGCGGGAGGGCCTATCGATGAGCAGTTCTTC. The rearrangement uses TRBV24-1 and TRBJ2-1, with TRBD2 matching over 10 bases. J gave up 8 bases and V 1 base, and 7 bases lay outside the gene matches. Per the germline V gene, CDR1 is KGHDR and CDR2 is SFDVKD. The CDR3 runs to 16 residues.

The V call is TRBV10-3, the J call TRBJ2-7; 7 positions agree with TRBD1. CDR1 and CDR2 (germline): ENHRY, SYGVKD. The CDR3 is made up of 13 amino acids. The V gene end was trimmed by 8 bases and the J gene end by 4 bases; junction bases not matched to a gene: 8. CDR3 amino acids: CAIRDSSIYEQYF. CDR3 coding DNA: TGTGCCATCCGGGACAGTTCGATATACGAGCAGTACTTC.

This CDR3 reads CASSLERNTGELFF. CDR3 bases: TGTGCCAGCAGCTTAGAGCGGAACACCGGGGAGCTGTTTTTT. The chain links TRBV11-3 to TRBJ2-2; D unclear. V lost 0 bases and J lost 1, with 3 bases in between. CDR3 size: 14 residues. The germline V gene encodes CDR1 SGHNT and CDR2 YENEEA.

V is TRBV2 and J is TRBJ1-1; TRBD1 matches at 7 bases. The CDR3 length is 16 residues. V lost 6 bases and J lost 1; bases outside the gene matches: 11. Germline assignment: CDR1 SNHLY and CDR2 FYNNEI. The CDR3 sequence is CASRRDSQTPNTEAFF. In DNA form, the CDR3 reads TGTGCCAGCAGGCGGGACAGCCAAACCCCGAACACTGAAGCTTTCTTT.

The V and J genes are TRBV7-2 and TRBJ1-6; 11 nucleotides line up with TRBD1. The trim removed 4 bases at V and 8 bases at J, leaving 4 bases unmatched. Germline CDR1 reads SGHTA; CDR2 reads FQGNSA. There are 15 residues in the CDR3. The DNA for the CDR3 is TGTGCCAGCAGCTGGACAGGGGGCAGCGATTCACCCCTCCACTTT. It translates to CASSWTGGSDSPLHF.

The V call is TRBV7-9, the J call TRBJ1-4; 8 nucleotides line up with TRBD1. The CDR3 sequence is 14 residues long. Per germline, CDR1 SEHNR and CDR2 FQNEAQ (reference sequence). V lost 5 bases, J lost 11 bases, and 10 bases stayed unmatched. The DNA for the CDR3 is TGTGCCAGCAGCCGCGGACAGGGAAGCACCAAACTGTTTTTT. Translation gives CASSRGQGSTKLFF. Full variable domain (missing parts from reference TRBV7-9 and TRBJ1-4): DTGVSQNPRHKITKRGQNVTFRCDPISEHNRLYWYRQTLGQGPEFLTYFQNEAQLEKSRLLSDRFSAERPKGSFSTLEIQRTEQGDSAMYLCASSRGQGSTKLFFGSGTQLSVL.

V and J are TRBV2 and TRBJ2-7; D is unresolved. Trimming took 2 bases from V and 5 from J, leaving 13 bases between them. CDR1 SNHLY and CDR2 FYNNEI come from the germline V gene. CDR3 length: 14 residues. The chain's CDR3 is CASSEMKNSHEQYF. The CDR3 DNA reads as TGTGCCAGCAGTGAAATGAAGAACAGCCACGAGCAGTACTTC.

The J gene is TRBJ2-7, the V gene TRBV6-2 or TRBV6-3; TRBD2 might be the D (5 bases). V was shortened by 4 bases and J by 3 bases, with 7 bases between the two germline ends. Germline values: CDR1 MNHEY, CDR2 SVGEGT. The CDR3 is 12 amino acids. The CDR3 DNA reads as TGTGCCAGCAGTTTGGGGAGCTACGAGCAGTACGTC. This sequence encodes CASSLGSYEQYV.

The genes are TRBV12-3 or TRBV12-4 and TRBJ2-3; D is ambiguous. The CDR3 is made up of 12 amino acids. Trimming removed 1 base from V and 6 bases from J, with 5 bases in between. The DNA for the CDR3 is TGTGCCAGCAGTTTAGTCGGTGATACGCAGTATTTT. This gives the protein CASSLVGDTQYF.

The chain uses TRBV11-3 and TRBJ2-7; tentative D call: TRBD1 (7 bases). This CDR3 is 15 amino acids long. The V and J ends lost 5 bases and 2 bases respectively, with 16 bases between them. From germline, CDR1 is SGHNT and CDR2 YENEEA. CDR3 bases: TGTGCCAGCAGCGTCAGGACAGGAGGGACCTACGAGCAGTACGTC. This sequence encodes CASSVRTGGTYEQYV.